Here is one T cell receptor (beta chain) with its context. The antigen this receptor binds is unknown. It has no much larger one-base neighbor in the sample; base qualities were not kept. Trimming at the junction amounts to 3 bases on V and 3 bases on J, and the germline ends lie 12 bases apart. For CDR1 and CDR2, the germline V gene lists SNHLY and FYNNEI. The CDR3 runs 15 residues from the cysteine to the phenylalanine. The entry retains the CDR3 DNA only, 45 bases that are in frame from base 1. The sample originates from a study of technical replicates of blood from a handful of donors (dated by TCRdb to between 2016 and 2019). The library relied on the immunoSEQ multiplex PCR assay. Drawn from immuneACCESS, this table holds only the in-frame rearrangements with V and J called that TCRdb kept. Clones are partly lost; checked studies trace under half to an unresolved V gene and leave the rest unexplained. This sample is represented by some 71,000 clones; around 97% of them were singletons. The ten largest clonotypes hold 0.18% of the sample.

The chain is encoded by TRBV2 joined to TRBJ2-4, with TRBD1 tentatively as D gene (6 bases match). The sequence was collected from a human donor in good health. Specimen: T cells isolated from PBMCs. The CDR3 region reads CASSDRGPSKNIQYF. The nucleotide sequence reads TGTGCCAGCAGTGACAGGGGTCCCAGCAAAAACATTCAGTACTTC.